This section outlines one T cell receptor beta chain sequence together with its context. A read error is possible here, since a much larger clone lies one base away. This sample stems from a study of siplizumab effects on memory and regulatory T cells. Some 98,000 TCR templates underwent assay in every sample. Some clones are missing from TCRdb's copy, which holds only in-frame ones; the method was immunoSEQ multiplex PCR. The sample includes nearly 85,000 clones, about nine tenths of them seen just once. CDR1 SEHNR and CDR2 FQNEAQ come from the germline V gene (reference sequence). The CDR3 runs 14 residues. The ends lost 4 bases at V and 1 base at J; junction bases unmatched: 2.

The sample taken for sequencing was Tregs sorted from blood. V gene TRBV7-9 combines with J gene TRBJ2-5; 8 bases match TRBD1. This sequence originates from a human donor in good health. In nucleotides, the CDR3 is TGTGCCAGCAGCTCCGGGACAGGCCAAGAGACCCAGTACTTC. It yields the protein CASSSGTGQETQYF.